This T cell receptor (beta chain) derives from a study of T cells in Graves' hyperthyroidism and ophthalmopathy (dated by TCRdb to about 2019). Regarding the complete study: Peripheral blood was sampled at the time of initial diagnosis, prior to any treatment. A discovery cohort of around 100 patients, approximately 45 with Graves' ophthalmopathy and under 60 with stable Graves' hyperthyroidism, was used to find distinguishing TCR V-J signatures. Prospective prediction of ophthalmopathy was tested in an independent validation cohort of under 20 hyperthyroidism patients and 15 to 17 patients who later progressed to ophthalmopathy. For training and testing, the 100 or so patients in the discovery cohort were randomly divided in a 7:3 ratio. Thyroid tissue and blood T-cell repertoires from roughly six Graves' hyperthyroidism patients were also compared in the study. Once sampling was done, hyperthyroidism patients were given methimazole at a starting dose of 30 mg daily, whereas ophthalmopathy patients were given high-dose intravenous methylprednisolone. The paper reports TCR Vbeta CDR3 sequencing of 130 to 150 peripheral blood samples: some 41 ophthalmopathy, under 85 hyperthyroidism and around 17 progressor patients. The study at large found these results: Most expanded thyroid clonotypes (frequency above 0.001) were also found in blood, which suggests that blood repertoires may mirror thyroid immune responses. In validation, the model predicted progression to ophthalmopathy a median of roughly six months before onset, with roughly 70% sensitivity and almost 75% specificity. No statistical method was used to set the sample size in advance, and investigators knew the group allocation. Ophthalmopathy was separated from stable hyperthyroidism by a 13 V-J signature model, with over 85% sensitivity and 81% to 82% specificity obtained in cross-validation and 80%/75% obtained in testing.

The TCR beta CDR3 regions were amplified from RNA transcripts. A first-round RT-PCR of the TCR CDR3 used the HTBI primer set with the Qiagen OneStep RT-PCR kit. The libraries were constructed in a second round of multiplex PCR and then size-selected and purified. Sequencing of the libraries was done on an Illumina HiSeq2000 using paired-end 100 bp reads. As for how the authors treated the data: SOAPnuke was used to process the raw data, with reads discarded if the reads contained adapters or uncalled bases, had a mean Phred below 15, or lacked an exact constant-primer or identifier match. COPE v1.2.5 was used to merge high-quality paired reads, and clonotypes were defined as unique nucleotide sequences. MiTCR v1.1 was used to align the clonotypes against IMGT TRBV, TRBD and TRBJ reference segments. Only V-J combinations with frequency above 0.0001, covering 99.2% of repertoires, were analysed. A TCS score was defined as the ratio of F50 (clonal expansion) to E x V (chaos), with BLOSUM62-based TCRdist applied between CDR3 peptides within each V-J. Welch's t-statistics and random forest reduced several hundred V-J features to 13, which were used in a naive Bayes classifier (R e1071). TCRdb redid the processing of the public reads, applying fastp at Q25 and MiXCR, and retained in-frame beta chains. CDR3 protein duplicates are merged, each entry listing the most common genes and DNA. These V and J calls originate from TCRdb's pipeline instead of the authors' own analysis. This sample holds 350,000 or so distinct CDR3 sequences; 15% to 20% were observed only once. The ten largest clones add up to roughly a sixth of the sample.

Ophthalmopathy patients had moderately to severely active disease, Clinical Activity Score of at least 3, NOSPECS grade of at least 4, and duration under 3 months. The study excluded patients with uncontrolled infections, other autoimmune diseases, pregnancy or lactation. Diagnoses were established on the basis of clinical symptoms, serum thyroxine and TRAb, thyroid ultrasound, and orbital computed tomography. PBMCs were isolated from 7.5 to 10 ml of fresh peripheral blood by Ficoll-Paque density gradient centrifugation. Total RNA was extracted using Trizol reagent, and RNA quality was assessed on an Agilent 2100 Bioanalyzer. Ten or more counts support this clonotype. Which antigen it targets is not known. No base quality information exists; no much larger clone differs at one position. V is cut by 3 bases and J by 3 bases, and the space between the germline ends is 12 bases. In the germline V gene, CDR1 corresponds to MDHEN and CDR2 to SYDVKM. From its cysteine to its phenylalanine, the CDR3 spans 14 amino acids. The entry retains the CDR3 DNA only, 42 bases that are in frame from base 1.

The receptor's source is a woman in her thirties or forties with Graves' ophthalmopathy. Sequencing used blood. The receptor chain draws on TRBV28 and TRBJ2-7; no confident D gene assignment can be made. The sequenced DNA: TGTGCCAGCAGTTTCGCAGGACGAAGCTACGAGCAGTACTTC. Protein translation: CASSFAGRSYEQYF.